A single T cell receptor beta chain is shown here with its context. This clone was seen just once. The antigen it binds to is not known. No base quality values were provided; no much bigger clone lies one nucleotide off. Ends trimmed: V by 4 bases, J by 5 bases; bases unmatched to a gene: 3. From a lookup of the germline V gene (reference sequence), CDR1 and CDR2 are SGHNT and YYREEE. From the cysteine up to the phenylalanine, the CDR3 has a length of 15 residues. Left in the record is the CDR3 DNA by itself, 45 bases read in frame from the first base. This sample is part of a study of cytomegalovirus exposure and HLA in healthy donors (dated by TCRdb to the late 2010s). Study-level background: In an earlier analysis of about 560 of the donors, 276 Gb of sequence data and 95 million to 130 million unique TCR beta sequences from 150 million to 200 million T cells were reported. An earlier analysis of several hundred of the donors applied high-throughput TCR beta sequencing to assess whether each TCR beta V gene segment acted as functional or pseudogenic. The number of typed donors differed by locus: roughly 629-640 for A, B, C, DRB1 and DQB1; some 500 for DQA1; some 590 for DPA1; and 400 to 480 for DPB1. The genetic ancestry cluster associated with self-reported Caucasian donors included 81% of the roughly 390 genotyped donors. High-throughput TCR immunosequencing, statistical association of individual TCRs with disease status, and machine learning were combined to predict cytomegalovirus infection status. Along with the roughly 710-subject first cohort, a separate validation cohort of some 130 different subjects was used. HLA typing covered class I and class II loci at four-digit resolution. In a later analysis, previously published TCR beta repertoires from 666 donors were re-analyzed and high-resolution HLA genotyping was added so that TCR occurrence patterns could be studied. In a later genetic analysis, genome-wide SNP genotypes for about three fifths of the 666 donors were used, and that subset was treated as a discovery cohort. Every repertoire in the discovery cohort had been generated on one and the same sequencing platform. Rather than using new phenotypic data, the later analysis identified candidate immune exposures from TCR beta sequences and from how often those sequences occurred across donors. Alongside the repertoire data, information on donor age, sex, ethnicity and CMV serostatus was compiled. The study aimed to test whether cataloging public T cell receptors could reveal signatures of past pathogen exposure. Roughly 5 DR-DQ haplotypes were handled as single units for association and clustering because linkage in the cohort was strong. Approximately 330 gigabases of sequencing data and 70 million to 95 million unique TCR sequences made up an early release that covered several hundred HLA-typed donors. Using immunosequencing, the study profiled T cell repertoires from approximately 700 subjects and related those repertoires to cytomegalovirus serostatus. Among a few hundred genotyped donors of the cohort, an average of approximately 250,000 unique TCR beta nucleotide sequences were sequenced per donor, roughly 20% of them non-productive. General study outcomes and caveats: According to a later analysis, most CMV-associated TCR beta chains appeared to be HLA-restricted, and the HLA associations seemed to be driven largely by CMV exposure. The classifier was reported to diagnose cytomegalovirus status with high specificity and sensitivity in both the original and validation cohorts. An association between a missense DCLRE1C variant and V-gene and J-gene trimming of TCR beta chains was found in a later genetic analysis and replicated in an independent cohort. Across donors, most TCR sequences were observed very rarely, whereas some public TCRs were present in many individuals. Some IMGT-functional V segments, including TRBV6-2 and TRBV6-3, could not be distinguished by the 87-base-pair reads and were therefore excluded. Several of the top co-occurrence clusters appeared to be linked to parvovirus B19, influenza, CMV and Epstein-Barr virus, according to a later analysis. The study listed 164 TCR beta chains as associated with cytomegalovirus. The only immune exposure information available for the cohort was CMV serostatus. Broadly in line with IMGT annotations, most TCR beta V segments showed up in productive rearrangements about 90% or about 30% of the time in an earlier analysis of around 550 of the donors. In a later analysis, HLA-associated TCR beta chains were found to be more clonally expanded and to have lower generation probabilities than equally common non-associated chains. Strong co-occurrence of HLA alleles, especially DR and DQ, made assigning TCR associations to individual alleles difficult. Linkage disequilibrium might explain the correlated functional status among segregating V segments, but an unknown experimental factor could not be excluded. According to the authors, the approach could potentially be generalized to other disease states and immunological phenotypes. HLA typing was unavailable for some donors at each locus, so association tests used only the typed subset. The cohort was sequenced for TCR beta chains only, and without alpha or paired-chain data the features that could be detected were limited. The sequencing pipeline was judged likely to have produced a cluster of highly shared sequence variants as a technical artifact. Sequencing depth was assumed to be roughly uniform across donors in the presence/absence analyses, though that assumption may not hold. In vitro tests confirmed that a few of the cytomegalovirus-associated TCR beta chains recognize cytomegalovirus antigens. A further reported finding was that TCR beta sequences accurately predicted the HLA-A and HLA-B alleles for most subjects in the first cohort. In a later analysis, the rate of TCR association differed among HLA loci, with DRB1 alleles having the most associated TCRs and HLA-C alleles having the fewest. A later genetic analysis reported fewer N-insertions in productive TCRs among donors in an Asian-associated ancestry cluster than the approximately 670-donor mean. In a later analysis, some 17,000 TCR beta sequences were associated with specific HLA alleles at a false discovery rate of 0.05. The earlier analysis of some 540 of the donors excluded 15 to 20 rarely observed V segments, including chromosome 9 orphons, because counts were too low.

In total, 666 healthy bone marrow donors made up the cohort. Cohort members were all nominally healthy when sampled, although unrecorded immune exposures were likely present. The donor was CMV seropositive and was included in the group of 250 to 300 seropositive cohort members. A peripheral blood sample was collected from each donor, and TCR beta sequencing was performed on peripheral blood mononuclear cells. Genomic DNA was extracted from the blood cell samples with the Qiagen DNeasy Blood Extraction Kit. Library construction relied on the immunoSEQ multiplex PCR assay. A mixture of 60 forward primers for TCR Vbeta segments and 13 reverse primers for TCR Jbeta segments was used in the multiplex PCR. The CDR3 region of rearranged TCR beta genes was amplified from genomic DNA with a multiplex PCR assay. The amplified TCR beta libraries were sequenced on the Illumina HiSeq System as 87-base-pair reads. The study's processing was this. A later analysis counted approximately 74 million unique TCR beta chains across the approximately 700 repertoires, and around 12 million of these chains were shared by at least two donors. To remove PCR and sequencing errors, raw reads were error-corrected and collapsed into unique sequences using a nearest-neighbor algorithm that merged closely related sequences. To assign V, D and J gene segments, CDR3 sequences were aligned to IMGT reference sequences. For a sequence to be retained, a match of at least six nucleotides to both a V gene segment and a J gene segment was required. Rearrangements were classified as productive when the CDR3 lacked stop codons and remained in frame with V and J, and all other rearrangements were classified as non-productive. Following IMGT convention, CDR3 was defined as the stretch from the second conserved V-encoded cysteine up to the conserved J-encoded phenylalanine. In an earlier analysis of around 640 of the donors, sequences lacking an unambiguous match to a single V gene segment were excluded. An earlier analysis of 500 to 700 of the donors classified V segments as functional when productive rearrangements were above 56.7% and as segregating when the standard deviation between donors was above 5%. A statistical classification framework was built for diagnosing cytomegalovirus status from the catalog of TCR beta chain sequences. A later analysis assigned V and J genes by comparing TCR nucleotide sequences with IMGT/GENE-DB human TR gene sequences. In a later analysis, CDR3 sequences and most-parsimonious VDJ recombination scenarios were assigned using the TCRdist pipeline. In a later analysis, each TCR beta chain was defined by its CDR3 amino acid sequence together with its V-gene family, and reads lacking a unique V-gene family were excluded. A later analysis removed 600 or so highly shared, low-generation-probability nucleotide sequences to deal with suspected cross-contamination and a sequencing artifact. A later analysis calculated a clonal expansion index for each public chain from normalized within-repertoire ranks of inferred template counts. A later analysis computed generation probabilities with a VDJ recombination model fitted to out-of-frame rearrangements, and checked the results against IGoR. In a later analysis, hypergeometric tests were used to score TCR-TCR, TCR-HLA and TCR-CMV co-occurrence, with a repertoire-size bias correction applied to TCR pairs. A later analysis estimated false discovery rates by permuting HLA or CMV assignments 20 times. In a later analysis, co-occurring TCRs were grouped using DBSCAN, and TCRdist sequence similarity was added for clustering within HLA-allele-positive subsets. Repertoires with fewer than 30,000 or more than 120,000 public chains, plus five repertoires with anomalous nucleotide sharing, were excluded from co-occurrence clustering. What TCRdb holds here is the immuneACCESS table cut down to in-frame rearrangements. Part of the clones is not present; checked against another copy, under half of the missing clones reflect an unresolved V gene, and the others are unexplained. For V, J and clone size, that table is used; D and trimming come from the DNA. The sample has approximately 110,000 clones on record, roughly three quarters of them singletons. The ten largest clones represent under 13% of the sample.

The sample taken for sequencing was PBMCs. This receptor was obtained from a man aged 35-49 years in good health and CMV-seropositive. Recombination joined TRBV5-4 with TRBJ2-3; 14 junctional bases match TRBD2. The DNA sequence is as follows: TGTGCCAGCAGCCCGGGACTAGCGGGAGAAGATACGCAGTATTTT. Translated, it reads CASSPGLAGEDTQYF. With the rest looked up from the reference TRBV5-4 and TRBJ2-3 genes rather than sequenced, the full variable domain is ETGVTQSPTHLIKTRGQQVTLRCSSQSGHNTVSWYQQALGQGPQFIFQYYREEENGRGNFPPRFSGLQFPNYSSELNVNALELDDSALYLCASSPGLAGEDTQYFGPGTRLTVL.